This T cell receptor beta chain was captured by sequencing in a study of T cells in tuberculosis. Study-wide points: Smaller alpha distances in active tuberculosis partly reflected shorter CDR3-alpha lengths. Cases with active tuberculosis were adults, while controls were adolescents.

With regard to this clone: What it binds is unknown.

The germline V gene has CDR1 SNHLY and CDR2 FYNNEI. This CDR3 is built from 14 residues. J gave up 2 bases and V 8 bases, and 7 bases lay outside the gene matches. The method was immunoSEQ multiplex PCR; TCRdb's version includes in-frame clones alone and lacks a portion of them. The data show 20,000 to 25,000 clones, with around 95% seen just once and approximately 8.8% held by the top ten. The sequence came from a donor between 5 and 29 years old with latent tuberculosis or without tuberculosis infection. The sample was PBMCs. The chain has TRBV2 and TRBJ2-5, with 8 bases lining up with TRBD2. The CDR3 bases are TGTGCCAGCCGTGGGACTAGGGCGCAAGAGACCCAGTACTTC. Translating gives CASRGTRAQETQYF.